A selection of T cell receptor beta chains follows, all from one sample in a study of cytomegalovirus exposure and HLA in healthy donors. Profiling relied on immunoSEQ multiplex PCR, and the TCRdb table lists in-frame clones only, not all of them. The sample includes over 200,000 clones, approximately 87% of them seen just once. Sequenced input: PBMCs. These receptors were obtained from a human donor in good health. Each CDR3 is given without its conserved first and last residue. Fields, in order: J gene, V gene, CDR3 protein.

TRBJ2-2 TRBV7-2 ASSPYGYTGELF
TRBJ2-6 TRBV5-5 ASSRGQGASGANVLT
TRBJ2-7 TRBV30 AWSGGGRIYEQY
TRBJ2-3 TRBV9 ASSPQGGGTDTQY
TRBJ1-5 TRBV6-5 ASSYYRAHSNQPQH
TRBJ2-4 TRBV28 ASSPLQGAENIQY
TRBJ1-3 TRBV5-6 ASSWATGTPGNTIY
TRBJ1-1 TRBV12-5 ASGAGQGLGTEAF
TRBJ1-5 TRBV29-1 SVAWTTGGNQPQH
TRBJ2-7 TRBV4-1 ASSGLAGGHQY
TRBJ2-7 TRBV19 ASSIKGQTYEQY
TRBJ2-7 TRBV28 ASMTFRTSFKQY
TRBJ2-1 TRBV28 ASSSGNEAAGDEQF
TRBJ2-1 TRBV6-5 ATRDVAGGKNEQF
TRBJ2-7 TRBV27 ASEGPRYEQY
TRBJ2-7 TRBV4-1 ASSQDSAGDYEQY
TRBJ1-1 TRBV11-1 ASRELQGAVTEAF
TRBJ1-3 TRBV29-1 SVASGTGGLGNTIY
TRBJ1-2 TRBV19 ASSIDEVQGGYT
TRBJ1-5 TRBV6-5 ASGADSNQPQH
. TRBV6-5 ASRVAGAGEQY
TRBJ1-1 TRBV29-1 SGTGVLNTEAF
TRBJ2-2 TRBV5-1 ASSSGTSGSNTGELF
TRBJ2-1 TRBV7-9 ASSLVQGRNEQF
TRBJ2-3 TRBV9 ASSQGTSGITDTQY
TRBJ1-4 TRBV4-2 ASSRSGQGSVWAGEKLF
TRBJ2-7 TRBV19 ASSKGARDSYEQY
TRBJ2-7 TRBV2 ATQTGSSYEQY
TRBJ1-4 TRBV6-1 ASSGVGHFNEKLF
TRBJ1-4 TRBV7-9 ASSSTGGGTNEKLF
TRBJ2-2 TRBV28 ASRTGGPRELF
TRBJ1-3 TRBV5-1 ASGESSGNTIY
TRBJ2-1 TRBV7-9 ASSQLTSAGGPYNEQF
TRBJ2-7 TRBV13 ASSTTFGVGTLTYEQY
TRBJ2-7 TRBV7-6 ASSLGMDGGRDYEQY
TRBJ1-4 TRBV30 ACTQGNNEKLF
TRBJ2-7 TRBV11-2 ASTEALSDPEQY
TRBJ2-7 TRBV14 ASSHPGLAYEQY
TRBJ1-1 TRBV7-8 ASSLYHSSGKTEAF
TRBJ2-7 TRBV11-2 ASSFDLAGTSYEQY
TRBJ1-3 TRBV18 ASSPDRGSGNTIY
TRBJ1-1 TRBV19 ASRMTGTVNTEAF
TRBJ2-3 TRBV9 ASTRLAGGQTQY
TRBJ2-2 TRBV10-1 ASSGTPTTGELF
TRBJ2-3 TRBV7-2 ASSLWGRVTDTQY
TRBJ2-3 TRBV30 AWSLAGLTDTQY
TRBJ2-7 TRBV11-2 ASSLYLEAYEQY
TRBJ2-3 TRBV19 ASSIRQGSSTDTQY
TRBJ2-2 TRBV7-9 ASKTSTGELF
TRBJ2-1 TRBV5-1 ASSWAGGRDEQF
TRBJ1-1 TRBV28 ASSLYSNTEAF
TRBJ2-2 TRBV5-8 ASSPGTGWNTGELF
TRBJ2-4 TRBV2 ASSNTGGAKNIQY
TRBJ1-3 TRBV10-2 ASSDLVGNTIY
TRBJ1-5 TRBV27 ASRSHFGTGELDSNQPQH
TRBJ1-4 TRBV29-1 SVVEEFRANEKLF
TRBJ1-1 TRBV5-1 ASSLGQGIPEAF
TRBJ2-1 TRBV7-9 ASSLMDKPHAEQF